A single sample gave rise to the 32 T cell receptor beta chains below, sequenced in a study of OX40 agonist ivuxolimab in advanced cancers. Profiling relied on immunoSEQ multiplex PCR, and the TCRdb table lists in-frame clones only, not all of them. The sample lists approximately 68,000 clones, almost 90% occurring once. The sample here was CD4+ or CD8+ T cells sorted from blood, taken in a trial of the OX40 agonist ivuxolimab. The receptors here all came from an adult with an advanced solid tumor such as melanoma, head and neck, liver or kidney cancer.

The chain has TRBV6-1 and TRBJ1-5, with 8 bases that match TRBD1. CDR3 length: 15 amino acids. V was clipped by 6 bases and J by 3 bases; unmatched bases: 7. The germline CDR1 and CDR2 sequences are MNHNS and SASEGT. CDR3 DNA: TGTGCCAGCAGAATGGACAGGGCAAACAATCAGCCCCAGCATTTT. This sequence encodes CASRMDRANNQPQHF.

V usage is TRBV7-8 and J usage is TRBJ2-7; TRBD2 agrees at 7 bases. The CDR3 spans 16 residues. V trimming: 5 bases; J trimming: 2 bases; junction bases outside the gene matches: 12. Germline-derived CDR1 and CDR2 are SGHVS and FQNEAQ. The CDR3 sequence is CASSTRRGSRAYEQYF. DNA of the CDR3: TGTGCCAGCAGCACTCGGCGGGGGAGCAGGGCCTACGAGCAGTACTTC.

This clone was observed a handful of times. CDR3 in DNA: TGTGCCAGCAGTCAAAGGGGGCCCCGATGGGATGAGCAGTTCTTC. As protein: CASSQRGPRWDEQFF. V and J are TRBV27 and TRBJ2-1; TRBD1 agrees at 7 bases. V lost 5 bases, J lost 8 bases, and 12 bases stayed unmatched. Germline values: CDR1 MNHEY, CDR2 SMNVEV (reference sequence). The length of the CDR3 is 15 residues.

CDR3 protein: CASSQARTGGEEGGYTF. The DNA for the CDR3 is TGCGCCAGCAGCCAAGCTCGAACAGGGGGGGAAGAGGGCGGCTACACCTTC. This sequence joins TRBV4-1 and TRBJ1-2; 8 bases are a match to TRBD1. This CDR3 comprises 17 residues. Trimming cost V 1 base and J 8 bases; bases outside gene matches: 15. Per the germline V gene, CDR1 is MGHRA and CDR2 is YSYEKL.

The chain carries TRBV14 and TRBJ2-3; no reliable D call. Germline V CDR1 and CDR2: SGHDN, FVKESK. Trimming removed 3 bases from V and 2 bases from J, with 9 bases in between. The CDR3 runs 14 residues. This CDR3 reads CASSHRRPTDTQYF. Here the CDR3 DNA reads TGTGCCAGCAGCCATAGAAGGCCCACAGATACGCAGTATTTT.

The chain carries TRBV19 and TRBJ1-1; TRBD1 is a possible D gene (5 bases). The CDR3 is made up of 16 amino acids. Germline assignment: CDR1 LNHDA and CDR2 SQIVND (reference sequence). V gave up 2 bases and J gave up 1 base, with 14 bases separating them. Here the CDR3 reads CASSITRGRSNTEAFF. CDR3 in DNA: TGTGCCAGTAGTATAACACGGGGCCGATCGAACACTGAAGCTTTCTTT.

The chain has TRBV28 and TRBJ2-1, with 8 bases that match TRBD2. The CDR3 is 15 amino acids. CDR1 is MDHEN, CDR2 SYDVKM, per germline. Losses at the gene ends were 7 bases for V and 0 bases for J; bases not matched to a gene: 5. The CDR3 DNA is TGTGCCAGCATGTCAGCGGGAGCCTCCTACAATGAGCAGTTCTTC. Encoded protein: CASMSAGASYNEQFF.

The CDR3 DNA reads as TGTGCCTGGACCCTGACAGGGAGGAACTATGGCTACACCTTC. Protein sequence: CAWTLTGRNYGYTF. The chain recombines TRBV30 with TRBJ1-2; TRBD1 agrees at 7 bases. Germline values: CDR1 GTSNPN, CDR2 SVGIG (reference sequence). The length of the CDR3 is 14 residues. V lost 4 bases and J lost 2; bases outside the gene matches: 7.

The rearrangement joins TRBV5-4 to TRBJ1-4; 8 nucleotides align to TRBD1. The germline gives CDR1 SGHNT, CDR2 YYREEE (reference sequence). The length of the CDR3 is 17 residues. The V segment lost 4 bases and the J segment 3 bases; nucleotides outside the gene matches: 11. The CDR3 DNA reads as TGTGCCAGCAGCACTCGGGACAGGCGAAGACCTAATGAAAAACTGTTTTTT. Translating gives CASSTRDRRRPNEKLFF.

The DNA for the CDR3 is TGTGCCAGCAGCTTAGTTGGGCAGGGCGGCCTCGAGCAGTACTTC. Translated: CASSLVGQGGLEQYF. The V gene is TRBV7-2, the J gene TRBJ2-7, with D perhaps matching TRBD1 (5 bases). Germline V lookup: CDR1 SGHTA, CDR2 FQGNSA. V lost 1 base and J lost 6, with 16 bases in between. The CDR3 consists of 15 residues.

The chain has TRBV9 and TRBJ2-5; 13 nucleotides line up with TRBD2. Looked up from germline, CDR1 is SGDLS and CDR2 is YYNGEE. There are 15 residues in the CDR3. The junction had 1 base not matched to a gene; V was cut back by 3 bases and J by 2 bases. CDR3: CASSGTSGSQETQYF. Written as DNA, the CDR3 is TGTGCCAGCAGCGGGACTAGCGGGAGTCAAGAGACCCAGTACTTC.

This clone came up once. The chain combines TRBV5-5 with TRBJ2-5; D is unclear. V lost 4 bases and J 5 bases, leaving 12 bases between the germline ends. This CDR3 region has 13 residues. CDR1 is SGHKS and CDR2 is YYEKEE in the germline V gene (reference sequence). CDR3: CASSPTFRETQYF. CDR3 nucleotides: TGTGCCAGCAGCCCTACCTTTAGGGAGACCCAGTACTTC.

The V gene is TRBV10-3, the J gene TRBJ1-1; D not resolved. Trimming removed 0 bases from V and 3 bases from J, with 14 bases in between. The CDR3 extends over 16 amino acids. The germline gives CDR1 ENHRY, CDR2 SYGVKD. The CDR3 here is CAISESIRSGHTEAFF. CDR3 bases: TGTGCCATCAGTGAGTCGATTCGATCAGGCCACACTGAAGCTTTCTTT.

The chain employs TRBV28 and TRBJ2-1; 10 bases match TRBD1. The CDR3 runs to 15 residues. Germline CDR1 MDHEN, CDR2 SYDVKM. V was pared by 7 bases and J by 1 base, with 4 bases of the junction left unmatched. The CDR3, as DNA: TGTGCCAGCACCTGGGACAGGGGATCCTACAATGAGCAGTTCTTC. Residues: CASTWDRGSYNEQFF.

The chain has TRBV2 and TRBJ1-4, with 8 bases lining up with TRBD1. Trimming took 2 bases from V and 7 from J; bases not matched to a gene: 6. In germline, CDR1 is SNHLY, CDR2 FYNNEI. CDR3 length: 15 residues. Written as DNA, the CDR3 is TGTGCCAGCAGTGAAAAGGGCAGGGGGCTTGAAAAACTGTTTTTT. Translation: CASSEKGRGLEKLFF.

CDR3 loop: CASSSPGSETQYF. CDR3 DNA sequence: TGTGCCAGCAGTTCCCCAGGTAGTGAGACCCAGTACTTC. The V and J genes are TRBV25-1 and TRBJ2-5, with D hard to call. The CDR3 consists of 13 residues. The V gene lost 5 bases and the J gene lost 5 bases, with 12 bases spanning the gap. Germline V CDR1 and CDR2: MGHDK, SYGVNS. The full variable domain, rest sourced from reference TRBV25-1 and TRBJ2-5, is EADIYQTPRYLVIGTGKKITLECSQTMGHDKMYWYQQDPGMELHLIHYSYGVNSTEKGDLSSESTVSRIRTEHFPLTLESARPSHTSQYLCASSSPGSETQYFGPGTRLLVL.

The chain has TRBV4-3 and TRBJ1-2; D remains ambiguous. Germline V lookup: CDR1 LGHNA, CDR2 YSLEER. Trimming left V 0 bases short and J 4 bases short, with 9 bases between. This CDR3 is 14 amino acids long. CDR3 nucleotide sequence: TGCGCCAGCAGCCAAGAATGGCAAACCTATGGCTACACCTTC. It specifies CASSQEWQTYGYTF.

The chain couples TRBV6-1 to TRBJ2-7; weak D call: TRBD2 (5 bases). The CDR3 is 13 residues long. V shed 5 bases and J shed 4 bases, with 12 bases lying between them. CDR1 and CDR2 from the germline V gene are MNHNS and SASEGT. CDR3 loop: CASSPGLLYEQYF. CDR3 DNA sequence: TGTGCCAGCAGTCCCGGACTCCTTTACGAGCAGTACTTC.

The rearrangement uses TRBV11-1 and TRBJ1-1; maybe TRBD1 (5 bases). The CDR3 extends over 15 amino acids. V lost 1 base to trimming and J lost 4 bases, with 13 bases between them. Germline lookup yields CDR1 SGHAT and CDR2 FQDESV (reference sequence). The CDR3 bases are TGTGCCAGCAGCTTAGAGGACTCCAGGGCCACTGAAGCTTTCTTT. Amino acids: CASSLEDSRATEAFF.

The V call is TRBV6-5, the J call TRBJ2-7; possible D gene TRBD2, 6 bases. The germline gives CDR1 MNHEY, CDR2 SVGAGI. V dropped 5 bases and J dropped 3 bases, with 14 bases sitting between them. The CDR3 totals 14 residues. CDR3 region: CASSQGLNLYEQYF. The CDR3 DNA is TGTGCCAGCAGTCAGGGACTTAACCTCTACGAGCAGTACTTC.

This clone appeared a few times. The chain carries TRBV6-5 and TRBJ1-1; D is possibly TRBD1 (5 bases). V was shortened by 2 bases and J by 0 bases, with 7 bases between the two germline ends. Germline-derived CDR1 and CDR2 are MNHEY and SVGAGI. The length of the CDR3 is 14 residues. CDR3 sequence reads: CASSYDRLNTEAFF. For the CDR3, the DNA is TGTGCCAGCAGTTACGACAGACTGAACACTGAAGCTTTCTTT.

The chain carries TRBV30 and TRBJ1-1; 8 bases line up with TRBD1. The V gene's germline CDR1 is GTSNPN and CDR2 SVGIG (reference sequence). Germline trimming cut 2 bases from V and 12 bases from J; bases unmatched to any gene: 8. CDR3 length: 12 residues. As DNA, the CDR3 is TGTGCCTGGAGTTGGGGGGACAGGTCGACTTTCTTT. It codes for CAWSWGDRSTFF.

The chain is built from TRBV6-1 and TRBJ1-3; D is undetermined. V dropped 2 bases and J dropped 5 bases, with 7 bases sitting between them. Germline V gene lookup returns CDR1 MNHNS and CDR2 SASEGT. The CDR3 loop spans 13 amino acids. CDR3 sequence (DNA): TGTGCCAGCAGTGAACGAGGGAGAAACACCATATATTTT. Translation gives CASSERGRNTIYF.

J is TRBJ2-3 and V is TRBV7-8; D unclear. The CDR3 runs 17 residues. Germline V gene lookup returns CDR1 SGHVS and CDR2 FQNEAQ. V lost 5 bases, J lost 0 bases, and 18 bases lay in between. The CDR3 protein is CASSQLPAATSTDTQYF. The CDR3 coding sequence is TGTGCCAGCAGCCAATTACCTGCGGCAACTAGCACAGATACGCAGTATTTT.

This clone is a singleton in its sample. The V and J genes are TRBV11-2 and TRBJ1-1; no definite D call. The germline V and J ends were trimmed by 4 bases and 0 bases, with 9 bases remaining between them. Per the germline V gene, CDR1 is SGHAT and CDR2 is FQNNGV. The length of the CDR3 is 14 residues. CDR3 amino acids: CASSYGIMNTEAFF. The DNA for the CDR3 is TGTGCCAGCAGCTACGGGATCATGAACACTGAAGCTTTCTTT.

The genes are TRBV5-4 and TRBJ1-2; D may be TRBD1 (5 bases). CDR1 and CDR2 (germline): SGHNT, YYREEE (reference sequence). CDR3 length equals 14 residues. The V end was cut by 4 bases, the J end by 5 bases, with 15 bases between. For the CDR3, the DNA is TGTGCCAGCAGCAACCGACAGAACTCATATGGCTACACCTTC. This sequence encodes CASSNRQNSYGYTF.

The gene calls are TRBV21-1 and TRBJ2-1; no check of the table's D call, TRBD1, against the DNA was made. TRBV21-1 is noted as a pseudogene. The CDR3 totals 17 residues. For the CDR3, the DNA is TGTGCCAGCAGCGAAACAGGGGGCTTCCCTACCTACAATGAGCAGTTCTTC. Translation gives CASSETGGFPTYNEQFF.

This clone was seen just once. The chain links TRBV18 to TRBJ1-5, with 7 bases matching TRBD1. Germline V gives CDR1 KGHSH, CDR2 LQKENI. The CDR3 extends over 19 amino acids. After removal of 3 bases from V and 0 bases from J, the junction contained 14 bases not matched to a gene. The chain's CDR3 is CASSPSPPGTVHSNQPQHF. CDR3 in DNA: TGTGCCAGCTCACCCTCGCCGCCCGGGACAGTCCATAGCAATCAGCCCCAGCATTTT.

V is TRBV5-4 and J is TRBJ2-2; D could derive from TRBD1 or TRBD2 (5 bases each). Trimming left V 4 bases short and J 6 bases short, with 13 bases between. Looked up from germline, CDR1 is SGHNT and CDR2 is YYREEE (reference sequence). This CDR3 is 14 amino acids long. The DNA of the CDR3 is TGTGCCAGCAGCGTGGTGGGGGTCGCCGGGGAGCTGTTTTTT. It codes for CASSVVGVAGELFF.

A single count supports this clone. The chain carries TRBV2 and TRBJ1-1; D is uncertain. Trimming removed 6 bases from V and 1 base from J, with 9 bases in between. Germline CDR1 is SNHLY and CDR2 is FYNNEI. There are 13 residues in the CDR3. The CDR3 nucleotides read TGTGCCAGCAGCCGGACGGGGAACACTGAAGCTTTCTTT. It translates to CASSRTGNTEAFF.

The chain combines TRBV11-3 with TRBJ2-7, with 7 bases lining up with TRBD2. Trimming removed 1 base from V and 1 base from J; junction bases left unmatched: 7. Germline-derived CDR1 and CDR2 are SGHNT and YENEEA. This CDR3 spans 16 amino acids. CDR3 protein: CASSLGRGLESYEQYF. CDR3 nucleotides: TGTGCCAGCAGCTTAGGTCGAGGACTAGAGTCCTACGAGCAGTACTTC.

The J gene is TRBJ2-1, the V gene TRBV7-2, with D possibly matching TRBD2 (5 bases). V was cut by 4 bases and J by 7 bases, with 11 bases left in between. The CDR3 consists of 13 residues. Germline V CDR1 and CDR2: SGHTA, FQGNSA. The CDR3 loop reads CASSSSPGNEQFF. DNA of the CDR3: TGTGCCAGCAGCTCTAGCCCGGGAAATGAGCAGTTCTTC.